The T cell receptor beta chain described here comes from a study of CD8 T cells in Susac syndrome. The authors sequenced TCR beta from blood CD8+ and CD4+ T cells. While CD8+ and CD4+ T cells were isolated negatively, TEMRA cells were enriched by FACS. This clonotype was picked up one time. Its target is not known. Regarding the study as a whole: The study's TCR sequencing and HLA analysis drew on a certain number of individuals. That number was acknowledged as relatively small.

Roughly 0.45 to 1 ug RNA was reverse transcribed with random hexamers. Amplification of the TCR beta CDR3 was carried out by immunoSEQ multiplex PCR, which spanned a total of 54 Vbeta and 13 Jbeta segments. Via MiXCR, TCRdb re-called the immunoSEQ multiplex PCR reads, giving one row per CDR3 protein. The repertoire holds around 150,000 distinct CDR3 sequences, 80% to 95% seen once, with 0.13% in the top ten. CDR3 length: 16 amino acids. Per the germline V gene, CDR1 is SQVTM and CDR2 is ANQGSEA. The germline V and J ends were trimmed by 3 bases and 1 base, with 17 bases remaining between them. The material sequenced was CD4+ T cells from PBMCs. This chain links TRBV29-1 with TRBJ2-3; D might be TRBD2 (5 bases). The sequence was obtained from a human donor in good health. CDR3 residues: CSVEPLEGVGTDTQYF. The DNA of the CDR3 is TGCAGCGTTGAGCCACTAGAAGGAGTTGGCACAGATACGCAGTATTTT.